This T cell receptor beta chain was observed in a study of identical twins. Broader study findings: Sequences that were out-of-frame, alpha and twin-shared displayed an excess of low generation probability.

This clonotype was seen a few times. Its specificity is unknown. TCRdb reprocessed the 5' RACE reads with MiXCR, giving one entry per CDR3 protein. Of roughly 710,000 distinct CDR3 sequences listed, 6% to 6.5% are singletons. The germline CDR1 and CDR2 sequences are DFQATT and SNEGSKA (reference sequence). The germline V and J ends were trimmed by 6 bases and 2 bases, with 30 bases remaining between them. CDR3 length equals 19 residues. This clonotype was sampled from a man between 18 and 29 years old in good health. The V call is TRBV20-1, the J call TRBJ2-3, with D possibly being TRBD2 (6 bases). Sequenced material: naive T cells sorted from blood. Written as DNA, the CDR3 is TGCAGTGCAGCCACGGGGTGGTCGAGCGGGCGTGAGGACACAGATACGCAGTATTTT. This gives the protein CSAATGWSSGREDTDTQYF.